The clone carrying this TCR beta chain was seen just once. Time point here: recipient sample about 28 days before transplant, after cytoreduction. The data were produced by immunoSEQ multiplex PCR, yet TCRdb's version contains in-frame clones alone and is incomplete. Of tens of thousands of clones in the sample, roughly 94% were seen once. The source of the sample is a study of T cell clonotyping in hematopoietic cell transplantation. The source material was peripheral blood mononuclear cells, sampled before stem cell transplant. This clonotype originated in a man in his forties with chronic myeloid leukemia. Some clones in this sample may be carry-over from other donors' samples.

The CDR3 nucleotides read TGTGCCAGCAGTTACTCGACAGGCGAGCAGTACTTC. As protein: CASSYSTGEQYF. The V and J genes are TRBV6-5 and TRBJ2-7; tentative D call: TRBD1 (6 bases). Between the trimmed V and J ends, which lost 0 bases and 6 bases, there was a span of 6 bases. The CDR3 is made up of 12 amino acids. From germline, CDR1 is MNHEY and CDR2 SVGAGI.